This TCR beta chain appears in the sequencing data of a study of radiation and T cells in renal cell carcinoma. Study background: Nephrectomy followed 15 Gy stereotactic body radiation by 4 weeks.

The J segment lost 2 bases and the V segment lost 7 bases, leaving 15 bases of the junction unmatched. From germline, CDR1 is LNHDA and CDR2 SQIVND (reference sequence). The CDR3 runs to 19 residues. On this clone itself: Its antigen is undetermined.

Stated time point: blood 2 weeks post-SBRT. The treatment was: 15 Gy SBRT to primary tumor, nephrectomy 4 weeks later. Radiation-treated patients gave blood at baseline, week 2 and week 4. Overall study findings and caveats: Top tumor clonotypes rose in blood 2 weeks post-radiation, then contracted.

Clones were sequenced by immunoSEQ multiplex PCR, and TCRdb holds only the in-frame ones, with some missing. The sample lists about 47,000 clones; roughly 78% were seen once. The rearrangement uses TRBV19 and TRBJ1-5; 12 positions agree with TRBD1. This clonotype was sampled from an older woman with renal cell carcinoma. Sample: blood, taken from a patient whose treatment included radiotherapy and nephrectomy. CDR3 DNA: TGTGCCAGTAATCTCTCTCCGGGACAGGGGGCCAGGGGCAATCAGCCCCAGCATTTT. Translation: CASNLSPGQGARGNQPQHF.